This paragraph reports one TCR beta chain. The target antigen is unknown. Germline CDR1 reads MDHEN; CDR2 reads SYDVKM. Losses at the gene ends were 5 bases for V and 3 bases for J; bases not matched to a gene: 7. There are 15 residues in the CDR3. The entry originates in a study of OX40 agonist ivuxolimab in advanced cancers. The study's findings and limits: Dose levels from 0.1 to 3.0 mg/kg saw CD4+ and CD8+ blood T cells expand clonally by week 6.

Assay: immunoSEQ multiplex PCR; the TCRdb copy retains only in-frame clones and omits some. Counted here are some 51,000 clones, about 77% occurring once; the ten biggest clones make up 2% to 2.5%. V gene TRBV28 combines with J gene TRBJ1-2, with 9 bases that match TRBD1. The receptor comes from an adult with an advanced solid tumor such as melanoma, head and neck, liver or kidney cancer. Sequenced material: CD4+ or CD8+ T cells sorted from blood, taken in a trial of the OX40 agonist ivuxolimab. CDR3 protein: CASSQRDRADYGYTF. CDR3 in DNA: TGTGCCAGCAGTCAAAGGGACAGGGCCGACTATGGCTACACCTTC.